This T cell receptor (beta chain) appears in the sequencing data of a study of blood T cells in healthy people across ages. Study-level results: In older individuals, TCR beta diversity per million T cells was lower, falling roughly linearly with age.

In its sample, this clonotype was seen a few times. What it recognizes is unknown. It was with a sample-barcoded 5' primer and a J-beta primer mix that a second PCR of roughly 6 to 12 cycles was run. MiXCR was run by TCRdb on the 5' RACE reads, yielding one entry per CDR3 protein. This table holds under 2,000,000 distinct CDR3 sequences, about 50% found once. Losses at the gene ends were 6 bases for V and 4 bases for J; bases not matched to a gene: 5. This CDR3 has 14 amino acids. The chain employs TRBV12-3 or TRBV12-4 and TRBJ2-5, with 10 bases fitting TRBD2. Sequencing was done on a sample of blood. This receptor was identified in a woman in her thirties or forties in good health. CDR3 bases: TGTGCCAGCAGGGCTAGCGGGGGCGGAGAGACCCAGTACTTC. This codes for CASRASGGGETQYF.